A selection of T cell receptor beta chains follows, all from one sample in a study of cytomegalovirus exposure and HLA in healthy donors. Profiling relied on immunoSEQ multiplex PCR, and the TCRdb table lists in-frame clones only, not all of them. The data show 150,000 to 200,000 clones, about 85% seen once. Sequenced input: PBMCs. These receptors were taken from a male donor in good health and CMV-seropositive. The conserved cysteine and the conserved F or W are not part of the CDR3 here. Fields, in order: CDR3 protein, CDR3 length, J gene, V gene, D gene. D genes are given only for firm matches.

ASSPHRGDTQY	11	TRBJ2-3	TRBV18	TRBD1
ASSVDRDNYGYT	12	TRBJ1-2	TRBV9	NA
ASSLVGQATDTQY	13	TRBJ2-3	TRBV5-1	TRBD1
ATSREQIGPQH	11	TRBJ1-5	TRBV15	NA
ASSLKGLEQY	10	TRBJ2-7	TRBV5-1	NA
ASSLFIGQGYEQY	13	TRBJ2-7	TRBV7-2	NA
ASRTGLADNEQF	12	TRBJ2-1	TRBV28	TRBD2
ASSVHHRDSGNTIY	14	TRBJ1-3	TRBV19	NA
ASSEKDRAYNEQF	13	TRBJ2-1	TRBV9	TRBD1
ASSQGQSTQPQH	12	TRBJ1-5	TRBV4-2	NA
ASSLYPRTSGAYNEQF	16	TRBJ2-1	TRBV27	TRBD2
ASSPPSQLGYGYT	13	TRBJ1-2	TRBV18	NA
ASSVRGWTEAF	11	TRBJ1-1	TRBV6-1	NA
ASSPFAGGYEQY	12	TRBJ2-7	TRBV11-2	NA
ASSDSRRTQGGKLF	14	TRBJ1-4	TRBV7-2	TRBD1
ASSYFLADPTDTQY	14	TRBJ2-3	TRBV10-1	TRBD2
ASSQDSGTGNNYGYT	15	TRBJ1-2	TRBV4-2	TRBD1
ASSLAGAYEQY	11	TRBJ2-7	TRBV11-1	NA
ASLDGGGGVEKLF	13	TRBJ1-4	TRBV10-2	NA
SVVATGTGDYEQY	13	NA	TRBV29-1	TRBD1
ASRKWGGQGSYEQY	14	TRBJ2-7	TRBV28	TRBD1
ASSQGYGYT	9	TRBJ1-2	TRBV28	NA
ASSEPTGFEEKLF	13	TRBJ1-4	TRBV9	TRBD1
ASSVVGTRGQETQY	14	TRBJ2-5	TRBV9	NA
ASSVIPSQPQH	11	TRBJ1-5	TRBV5-1	NA
ASSILAGSYNEQF	13	TRBJ2-1	TRBV11-1	TRBD2
ASSLQGMNTEAF	12	TRBJ1-1	TRBV5-1	TRBD1
ASSFRGRDTGELF	13	TRBJ2-2	TRBV7-2	TRBD1
ASSLAGVAYEQY	12	TRBJ2-7	TRBV5-1	NA
ASSSPGNRETDTQY	14	TRBJ2-3	TRBV5-6	NA
AILAGEQY	8	TRBJ2-7	TRBV2	NA
ASSLSGTGRDGYT	13	TRBJ1-2	TRBV7-2	TRBD1
ASSLHTRGEAF	11	TRBJ1-1	TRBV11-1	NA
ASREGQASYEQY	12	TRBJ2-7	TRBV19	TRBD1
ASSPAGQGGYGYT	13	TRBJ1-2	TRBV18	TRBD1
ASSLDYRVLH	10	TRBJ1-6	TRBV11-2	NA
ASSRDSQETQY	11	TRBJ2-5	TRBV18	TRBD1
ASRGLITPTDTQY	13	TRBJ2-3	TRBV5-1	NA
ASSPGTPNQPQH	12	TRBJ1-5	TRBV18	NA
ASSLPTGLEETQY	13	TRBJ2-5	TRBV7-9	TRBD1
ASRLLLRDYGYT	12	TRBJ1-2	TRBV7-8	NA